This T cell receptor beta chain appears in the sequencing data of a study of blood T cell repertoires in COVID-19. Study information: Acute-phase and convalescent COVID-19 samples originated in the United States, Italy and Spain. Sample material is recorded as cDNA or gDNA derived from T cells, B-cell-depleted T cells, or PBMCs.

In the study's own analysis: Estimation of nucleated cell counts relied on the amplification of reference gene primers. Data came from immunoSEQ multiplex PCR; TCRdb stores just in-frame clones and leaves some out. V and J calls and clone size are those listed in that table; D and trimming were worked out from the DNA. The sample lists about 250,000 clones; roughly 84% were seen once. Specimen: peripheral blood. The sequence was obtained from a man over 45 with active or convalescent COVID-19.

The CDR3 DNA sequence: TGTGCCAGCGACCTGGGGGCTATTGGGTCACCCCTCCACTTT. Translated, it gives CASDLGAIGSPLHF. The chain couples TRBV7-2 to TRBJ1-6; TRBD1 might be the D (6 bases). V was trimmed by 8 bases and J by 10 bases, leaving 18 bases between them. Germline loops: CDR1 SGHTA, CDR2 FQGNSA. The CDR3 covers 14 residues.